The sequence of this T cell receptor (beta chain) was determined in a study of cytomegalovirus exposure and HLA in healthy donors. Notes on the study in general: Despite most TCR sequences being rare, some public TCRs occurred in many donors. Association of a missense DCLRE1C variant with TCR beta V- and J-gene trimming was reported in a later analysis. In vitro checks showed that a few CMV-associated chains really do target CMV antigens.

The length of the CDR3 is 15 residues. Germline V gives CDR1 LGHNA, CDR2 YSLEER. V lost 0 bases and J lost 4, with 13 bases in between. The PCR had 60 Vbeta and 13 Jbeta primers. The method was immunoSEQ multiplex PCR; TCRdb's version includes in-frame clones alone and lacks a portion of them. The table has 100,000 or so clones, about 80% seen once. Worth noting for this clone: What it binds is unknown.

The donors, nominally healthy at sampling, likely had unrecorded immune exposures. The V call is TRBV4-3, the J call TRBJ2-7, with a possible D match to TRBD2 (7 bases). The source material was PBMCs. The receptor was derived from a man aged 40-50 years in good health and CMV-seropositive. CDR3 bases: TGCGCCAGCAGCCAAGATGTGGGGGGGCGGTACGAGCAGTACTTC. This translates into CASSQDVGGRYEQYF.